What follows are 13 T cell receptor beta chains derived from one specimen sequenced in a study of blood T cell repertoires in COVID-19. The table came from immunoSEQ multiplex PCR; TCRdb's copy has only in-frame clones and leaves some out. Of about 150,000 clones in the sample, 86% were seen once. Sample: peripheral blood. Source of these receptors: an older man with acute or convalescent COVID-19.

J is TRBJ1-1 and V is TRBV28; 7 bases line up with TRBD1. Germline V gene lookup returns CDR1 MDHEN and CDR2 SYDVKM. V lost 5 bases to trimming and J lost 4 bases; unmatched junction nucleotides: 7. There are 14 residues in the CDR3. CDR3: CASSTGVFGTEAFF. The DNA of the CDR3 is TGTGCCAGCAGTACAGGGGTTTTTGGCACTGAAGCTTTCTTT.

The chain employs TRBV5-4 and TRBJ2-1; no clear D gene. Trimming cost V 0 bases and J 9 bases, with 13 bases left between them. CDR3 length equals 14 residues. CDR1 and CDR2 (germline): SGHNT, YYREEE (reference sequence). This chain's CDR3 is CASSLAVEPGEQFF. In DNA form, the CDR3 reads TGTGCCAGCAGCTTGGCAGTAGAGCCAGGTGAGCAGTTCTTC.

This clone was seen a few times. This chain links TRBV14 with TRBJ2-1; TRBD2 agrees at 9 bases. Germline CDR1 reads SGHDN; CDR2 reads FVKESK. There are 19 residues in the CDR3. V lost 0 bases, J lost 4 bases, and 13 bases stayed unmatched. The CDR3 sequence is CASSQDPGGAGGSYNEQFF. The DNA for the CDR3 is TGTGCCAGCAGCCAAGACCCGGGCGGAGCGGGAGGTTCATACAATGAGCAGTTCTTC.

In its sample, this clone was seen once. This chain uses TRBV10-3 with TRBJ1-2, with 9 bases aligning to TRBD1. CDR3 length: 16 amino acids. CDR1 and CDR2 (germline): ENHRY, SYGVKD. V shed 3 bases, J shed 7 bases, and the junction held 12 bases outside the gene matches. The CDR3 DNA follows: TGTGCCATCAGTGACCAGGTAGGGACAGGGAACCTTGGCTACACCTTC. This encodes CAISDQVGTGNLGYTF.

This sequence joins TRBV3-1 (or the pseudogene TRBV3-2) and TRBJ2-6; D uncertain. Trimming took off 6 bases at V and 2 bases at J, with 8 bases between the two ends. The CDR3 loop spans 14 amino acids. The germline CDR1 and CDR2 sequences are LGHDT and YNNKEL (reference sequence). The DNA for the CDR3 is TGTGCCAGCAGTTCCCGAGCTGGGGCCAACGTCCTGACTTTC. Translating gives CASSSRAGANVLTF.

The genes are TRBV24-1 and TRBJ2-2; weak D call: TRBD2 (6 bases). CDR1 is KGHDR, CDR2 SFDVKD, per germline. This CDR3 contains 12 residues. The V gene lost 10 bases and the J gene lost 5 bases, with 10 bases spanning the gap. CDR3 in amino acids: CATEGLTGELFF. CDR3 bases: TGTGCCACGGAGGGGTTGACCGGGGAGCTGTTTTTT.

The rearrangement uses TRBV7-8 and TRBJ2-3, with 7 positions matching TRBD1. The length of the CDR3 is 15 residues. Per the germline V gene, CDR1 is SGHVS and CDR2 is FQNEAQ. Unmatched junction bases numbered 10, after V lost 7 bases and J lost 3 bases. DNA of the CDR3: TGTGCCAGCACCCTACAGGGGTTTGTTACAGATACGCAGTATTTT. Translation gives CASTLQGFVTDTQYF.

The CDR3 spells CASSFTGGGGEQYF. The CDR3 coding sequence is TGTGCCAGCAGCTTCACAGGGGGCGGAGGTGAGCAGTACTTC. The chain joins TRBV11-2 to TRBJ2-7; 9 bases match TRBD1. Germline V gives CDR1 SGHAT, CDR2 FQNNGV. The V gene end was trimmed by 3 bases and the J gene end by 7 bases; junction bases not matched to a gene: 7. The CDR3 consists of 14 residues.

The chain joins TRBV6-5 to TRBJ2-1; D remains ambiguous. CDR3 length: 16 residues. Germline V gives CDR1 MNHEY, CDR2 SVGAGI. V was cut by 2 bases and J by 0 bases, with 11 bases left in between. The CDR3 coding sequence is TGTGCCAGCAGTTACATTGACTCGAGCTCCTACAATGAGCAGTTCTTC. Translated, it gives CASSYIDSSSYNEQFF.

This rearrangement joins TRBV6-2 or TRBV6-3 to TRBJ2-5; D may be TRBD2 (5 bases). From germline, CDR1 is MNHEY and CDR2 SVGEGT. V lost 5 bases and J 10 bases, leaving 14 bases between the germline ends. There are 12 residues in the CDR3. The CDR3 region is CASSPPGSGQYF. CDR3 nucleotides: TGTGCCAGCAGTCCCCCGGGGTCAGGCCAGTACTTC.

The chain combines TRBV28 with TRBJ2-1; TRBD2 might be the D (5 bases). Germline lookup yields CDR1 MDHEN and CDR2 SYDVKM. The V end was cut by 6 bases, the J end by 2 bases, with 11 bases between. This CDR3 comprises 14 residues. The CDR3 nucleotides read TGTGCCAGCAGCAGGACTGAAACCTACAATGAGCAGTTCTTC. Encoded protein: CASSRTETYNEQFF. The full variable domain, its missing parts supplied by reference TRBV28 and TRBJ2-1, is DVKVTQSSRYLVKRTGEKVFLECVQDMDHENMFWYRQDPGLGLRLIYFSYDVKMKEKGDIPEGYSVSREKKERFSLILESASTNQTSMYLCASSRTETYNEQFFGPGTRLTVL.

V is TRBV19 and J is TRBJ2-3, with D tentatively TRBD2 (5 bases). The CDR3 loop spans 17 amino acids. From germline, CDR1 is LNHDA and CDR2 SQIVND (reference sequence). Trimming left V 3 bases short and J 4 bases short, with 20 bases between. The CDR3 nucleotides are TGTGCCAGTAGTATGACCGGAGGTGCGGTGGAGGCAGATACGCAGTATTTT. It codes for CASSMTGGAVEADTQYF.

V and J are TRBV6-5 and TRBJ2-1; D gene uncertain. There are 13 residues in the CDR3. The V end lost 7 bases, the J end lost 5 bases, and 12 bases lay between the germline ends. Germline V CDR1 and CDR2: MNHEY, SVGAGI. CDR3 nucleotide sequence: TGTGCCAGCACCAGCTTACGGGACAATGAGCAGTTCTTC. Translated, it gives CASTSLRDNEQFF.